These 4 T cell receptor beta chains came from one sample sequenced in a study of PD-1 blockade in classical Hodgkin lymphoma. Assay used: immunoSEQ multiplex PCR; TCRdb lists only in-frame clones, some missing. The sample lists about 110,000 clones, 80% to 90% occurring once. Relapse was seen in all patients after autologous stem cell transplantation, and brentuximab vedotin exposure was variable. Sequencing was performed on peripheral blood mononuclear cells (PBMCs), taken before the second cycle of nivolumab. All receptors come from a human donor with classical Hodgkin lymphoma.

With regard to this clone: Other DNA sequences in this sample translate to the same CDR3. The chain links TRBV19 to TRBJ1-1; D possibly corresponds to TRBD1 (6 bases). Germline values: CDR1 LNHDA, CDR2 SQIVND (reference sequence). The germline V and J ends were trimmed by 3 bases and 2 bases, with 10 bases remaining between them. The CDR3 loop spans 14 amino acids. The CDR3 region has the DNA TGTGCCAGTAGTATCTCCAGGGGAAACACTGAAGCTTTCTTT. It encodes CASSISRGNTEAFF.

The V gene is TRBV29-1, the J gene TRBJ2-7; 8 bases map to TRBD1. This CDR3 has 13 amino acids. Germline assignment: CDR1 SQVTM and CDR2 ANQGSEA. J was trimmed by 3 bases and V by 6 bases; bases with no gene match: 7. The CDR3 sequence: CSVRTGWNYEQYF. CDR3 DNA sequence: TGCAGCGTGCGGACAGGGTGGAACTACGAGCAGTACTTC.

The CDR3 reads CASSLLAGLEETQYF. CDR3 DNA: TGTGCCAGCTCGTTACTAGCGGGATTGGAAGAGACCCAGTACTTC. The genes are TRBV18 and TRBJ2-5; 10 bases are a match to TRBD2. J lost 3 bases, V lost 6 bases, and 7 bases had no gene match. Per the germline V gene, CDR1 is KGHSH and CDR2 is LQKENI. This CDR3 spans 15 amino acids.

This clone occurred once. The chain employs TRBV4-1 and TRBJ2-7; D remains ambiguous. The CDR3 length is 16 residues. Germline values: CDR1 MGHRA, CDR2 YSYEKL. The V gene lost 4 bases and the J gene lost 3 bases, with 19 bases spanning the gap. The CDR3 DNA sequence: TGCGCCAGCAGCCGATTAGGGTCGGAAGGGATCTACGAGCAGTACTTC. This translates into CASSRLGSEGIYEQYF.